The text below deals with one T cell receptor (beta chain). Its matching antigen is unknown. This record comes from a study of monozygotic twins with inflammatory bowel disease. General study points: A single strong clonotype or signal linked to IBD was not supported. Lower TCRbeta diversity (inverse Simpson) was seen in IBD patients than in healthy co-twins.

Each sample had eight separate cDNA synthesis reactions. With approximately 16 and 10 cycles respectively, two nested PCRs were carried out on TCRalpha and TCRbeta cDNA. Reprocessing the 5' RACE reads, TCRdb reports a single entry for every CDR3 protein and omits DNA. The sample table sets out 400,000 to 500,000 distinct CDR3 sequences. The sequenced sample consisted of blood. The sequence was collected from a human donor with ulcerative colitis or Crohn's disease, or a healthy co-twin of an affected twin (not recorded which).

This CDR3 reads CASRRHGSTYEQYF. The chain joins TRBV5-6 to TRBJ2-7; TCRdb outputs TRBD1, but without DNA this stays unchecked. The germline CDR1 and CDR2 sequences are SGHDT and YYEEEE. The CDR3 sequence is 14 residues long.